The rows below give T cell receptor beta chains drawn from one sample of a study of blood T cell repertoires in COVID-19. TCRdb keeps only in-frame clones here, not all; method: immunoSEQ multiplex PCR. This table holds roughly 290,000 clones, 80% to 85% found once. Specimen: peripheral blood. Receptors originate from a person between 65 and 80 years old with COVID-19, enrolled during active disease. Both conserved end residues are part of each CDR3. D genes are given only for firm matches. Clone size is not always given. Where it is, it says once, few, many or a class for expanded clones.

>-|TRBV21-1|once|TRBJ2-7
TGTGCCAGCGATAGGGCAGGACACTACGAGCAGTACTTC
CASDRAGHYEQYF
>TRBD1|TRBV27|few|TRBJ1-1
TGTGCCAGCAGTACAAGACAGGGGGCCACTGAAGCTTTCTTT
CASSTRQGATEAFF
>TRBD1|TRBV7-9|-|TRBJ2-3
TGTGCCAGCAGCTTAGGGACAGGGGAGTCAGATACGCAGTATTTT
CASSLGTGESDTQYF
>-|TRBV5-1|few|TRBJ2-5
TGCGCCAGCAGCTTGGCCGGCGGGGTTGCAGAGACCCAGTACTTC
CASSLAGGVAETQYF
>-|TRBV5-6|once|TRBJ2-2
TGTGCCAGCAGATCGGATGTGGGCAGGGGAAACACCGGGGAGCTGTTTTTT
CASRSDVGRGNTGELFF
>TRBD2|TRBV7-8|-|TRBJ2-7
TGTGCCAGCAGCTTACTAGCGGGTGTTTACGAGCAGTACTTC
CASSLLAGVYEQYF
>-|TRBV7-2|few|TRBJ1-5
TGTGCCAGCAGCTTAAGCACAGGGCGGCAGCCCCAGCATTTT
CASSLSTGRQPQHF
>-|TRBV19|-|TRBJ2-7
TGTGCCAGTAGTATATCAACAGGGTTTCGATCCTCCTACGAGCAGTACTTC
CASSISTGFRSSYEQYF
>TRBD1|TRBV3-1/TRBV3-2|-|TRBJ1-6
TGTGCCAGCAGCCTACAGGGGCAAAATTCACCCCTCCACTTT
CASSLQGQNSPLHF
>TRBD2|TRBV3-1/TRBV3-2|-|TRBJ2-7
TGTGCCAGCAGCCAAGATCTAGCGGGGGGTTTGGAGCAGTACTTC
CASSQDLAGGLEQYF
>-|TRBV14|-|TRBJ2-5
TGTGCCAGCAGCCAAGATTGGAGGAAGGAAGAGACCCAGTACTTC
CASSQDWRKEETQYF
>TRBD1|TRBV7-9|-|TRBJ2-2
TGTGCCAGCAGCTTCCCGGGACAGGGATCTTCCGGGGAGCTGTTTTTT
CASSFPGQGSSGELFF
>TRBD1|TRBV6-5|-|TRBJ2-1
TGTGCCAGCAGGACAATTGACAGGGTGATCCATGAGCAGTTCTTC
CASRTIDRVIHEQFF
>TRBD1|TRBV28|-|TRBJ2-7
TGTGCCAGCAGTTCATCCGGGACAGGTAAATCCTACGAGCAGTACTTC
CASSSSGTGKSYEQYF
>TRBD1|TRBV14|once|TRBJ2-7
TGTGCCAGCAGCCCCCGCCCAGGACAGGGGCCTTACGAGCAGTACTTC
CASSPRPGQGPYEQYF